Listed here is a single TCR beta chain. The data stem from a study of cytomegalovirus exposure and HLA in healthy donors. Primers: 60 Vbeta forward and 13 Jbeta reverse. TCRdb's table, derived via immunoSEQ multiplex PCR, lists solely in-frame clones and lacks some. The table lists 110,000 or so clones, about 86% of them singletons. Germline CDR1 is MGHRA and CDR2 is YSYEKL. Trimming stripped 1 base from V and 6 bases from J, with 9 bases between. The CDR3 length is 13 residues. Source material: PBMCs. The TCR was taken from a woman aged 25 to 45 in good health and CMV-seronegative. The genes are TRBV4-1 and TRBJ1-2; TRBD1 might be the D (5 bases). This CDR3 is CASSQVQGDGYTF. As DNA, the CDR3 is TGCGCCAGCAGCCAAGTCCAGGGCGATGGCTACACCTTC.